Below, 3 T cell receptor beta chains from the same sample are listed, as sequenced in a study of T cells in localized non-small cell lung cancer. Using immunoSEQ multiplex PCR, the repertoire was profiled, and TCRdb retains in-frame clones only, with some absent. This sample yields roughly 25,000 clones, of which 80% to 95% are seen a single time; approximately 1% belongs to the top ten. Source: peripheral blood, taken before any cancer treatment. Every receptor here comes from a woman aged 35-70 years with stage I lung adenocarcinoma.

The chain has TRBV19 and TRBJ1-3; D gene uncertain. CDR1 LNHDA and CDR2 SQIVND come from the germline V gene (reference sequence). The length of the CDR3 is 15 residues. V dropped 2 bases and J dropped 0 bases, with 8 bases sitting between them. The CDR3 reads CASSILTFSGNTIYF. CDR3 DNA: TGTGCCAGTAGTATATTGACTTTCTCTGGAAACACCATATATTTT.

This chain joins TRBV6-5 and TRBJ2-2; D tentatively fits TRBD1 or TRBD2 (5 bases each). Trimming shortened V by 5 bases and J by 9 bases, and 16 bases separated the two germline ends. In germline, CDR1 is MNHEY, CDR2 SVGAGI. This CDR3 contains 14 residues. CDR3 sequence: CASSRLGGHRELFF. The CDR3 region has the DNA TGTGCCAGCAGTCGGCTAGGAGGACACCGGGAGCTGTTTTTT.

CDR3 sequence: CASYPVTGSYEQYF. Here the CDR3 DNA reads TGTGCCAGCTACCCCGTCACAGGGAGTTACGAGCAGTACTTC. This chain uses TRBV6-5 with TRBJ2-7, with D perhaps matching TRBD1 (6 bases). This CDR3 is built from 14 residues. Trimming left V 8 bases short and J 4 bases short, with 18 bases between. In germline, CDR1 is MNHEY, CDR2 SVGAGI.